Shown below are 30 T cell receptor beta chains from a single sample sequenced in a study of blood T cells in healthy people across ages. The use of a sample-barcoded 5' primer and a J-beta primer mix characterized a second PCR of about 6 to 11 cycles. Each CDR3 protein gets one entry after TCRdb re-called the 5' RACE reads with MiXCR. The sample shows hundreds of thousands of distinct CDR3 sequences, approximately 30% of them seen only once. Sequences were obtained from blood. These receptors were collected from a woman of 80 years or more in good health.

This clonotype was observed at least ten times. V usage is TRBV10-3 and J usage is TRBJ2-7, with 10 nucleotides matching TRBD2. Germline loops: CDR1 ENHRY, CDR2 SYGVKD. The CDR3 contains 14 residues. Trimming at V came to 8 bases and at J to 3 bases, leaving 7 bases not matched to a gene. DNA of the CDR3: TGTGCCATCGGGCCTAGCGGGGGATTCTACGAGCAGTACTTC. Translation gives CAIGPSGGFYEQYF.

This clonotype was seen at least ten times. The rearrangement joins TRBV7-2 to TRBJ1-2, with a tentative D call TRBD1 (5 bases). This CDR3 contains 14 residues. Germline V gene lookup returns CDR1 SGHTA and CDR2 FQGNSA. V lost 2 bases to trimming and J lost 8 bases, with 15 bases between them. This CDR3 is CASSLSGAVVGYTF. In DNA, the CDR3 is TGTGCCAGCAGCTTATCCGGGGCGGTAGTAGGCTACACCTTC.

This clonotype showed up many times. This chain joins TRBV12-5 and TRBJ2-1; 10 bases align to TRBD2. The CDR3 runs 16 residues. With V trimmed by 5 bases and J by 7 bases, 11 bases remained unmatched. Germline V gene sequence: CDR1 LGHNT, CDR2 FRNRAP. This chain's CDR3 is CASGPDKSGGANEQFF. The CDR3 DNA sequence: TGTGCTAGTGGTCCCGACAAAAGCGGGGGGGCTAATGAGCAGTTCTTC.

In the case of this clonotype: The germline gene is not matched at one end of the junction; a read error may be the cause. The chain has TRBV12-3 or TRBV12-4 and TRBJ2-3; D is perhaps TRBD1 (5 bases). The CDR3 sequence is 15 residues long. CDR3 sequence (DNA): TGTGCCAGCAGTTTTACGCAAGTGACAGCAGATACGGAGTATTTT. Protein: CASSFTQVTADTEYF.

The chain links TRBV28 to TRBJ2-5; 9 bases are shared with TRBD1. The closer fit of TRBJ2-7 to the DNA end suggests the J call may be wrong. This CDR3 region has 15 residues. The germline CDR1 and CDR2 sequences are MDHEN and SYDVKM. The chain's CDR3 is CASSLPGTGRSEQYF. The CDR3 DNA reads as TGTGCCAGCAGTTTACCTGGGACAGGGAGGAGCGAGCAGTACTTC.

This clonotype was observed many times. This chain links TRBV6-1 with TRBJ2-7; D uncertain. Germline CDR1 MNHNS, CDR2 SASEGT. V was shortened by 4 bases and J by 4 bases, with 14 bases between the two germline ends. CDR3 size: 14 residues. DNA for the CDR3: TGTGCCAGCAGTGCCCTTAGGAAGGAATACGAGCAGTACTTC. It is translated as CASSALRKEYEQYF.

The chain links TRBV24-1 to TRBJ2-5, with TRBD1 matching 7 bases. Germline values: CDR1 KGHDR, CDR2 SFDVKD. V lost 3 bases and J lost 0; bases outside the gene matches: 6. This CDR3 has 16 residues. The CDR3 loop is CATSDTGTDYQETQYF. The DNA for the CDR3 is TGTGCCACCAGTGATACCGGGACAGACTACCAAGAGACCCAGTACTTC.

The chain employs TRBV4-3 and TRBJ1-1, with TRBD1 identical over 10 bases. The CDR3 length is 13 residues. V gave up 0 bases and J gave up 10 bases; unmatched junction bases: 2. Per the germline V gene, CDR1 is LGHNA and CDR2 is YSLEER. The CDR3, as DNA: TGCGCCAGCAGCCAAGATAGGACAGGGGGAGCTTTCTTT. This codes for CASSQDRTGGAFF.

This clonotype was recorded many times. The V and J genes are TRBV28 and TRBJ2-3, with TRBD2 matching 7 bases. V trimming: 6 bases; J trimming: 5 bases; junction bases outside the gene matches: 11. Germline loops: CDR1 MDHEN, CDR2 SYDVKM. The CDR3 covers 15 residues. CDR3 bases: TGTGCCAGCAGAGGACTAGGACCTTCCCTAGATACGCAGTATTTT. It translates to CASRGLGPSLDTQYF.

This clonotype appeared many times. The CDR3: CASSQEAAPLHF. DNA for the CDR3: TGTGCCAGCAGCCAAGAAGCTGCACCCCTCCACTTT. The chain is built from TRBV4-2 and TRBJ1-6; no firm D call. V dropped 0 bases and J dropped 11 bases, with 5 bases sitting between them. Germline values: CDR1 LGHNA, CDR2 YNFKEQ. The CDR3 consists of 12 residues.

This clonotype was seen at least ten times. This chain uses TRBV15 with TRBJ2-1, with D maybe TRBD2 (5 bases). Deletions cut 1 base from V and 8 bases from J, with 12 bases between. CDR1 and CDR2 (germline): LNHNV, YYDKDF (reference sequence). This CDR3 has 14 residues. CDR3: CATSRGGSGDEQFF. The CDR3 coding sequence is TGTGCCACCAGCAGAGGAGGGTCAGGCGATGAGCAGTTCTTC.

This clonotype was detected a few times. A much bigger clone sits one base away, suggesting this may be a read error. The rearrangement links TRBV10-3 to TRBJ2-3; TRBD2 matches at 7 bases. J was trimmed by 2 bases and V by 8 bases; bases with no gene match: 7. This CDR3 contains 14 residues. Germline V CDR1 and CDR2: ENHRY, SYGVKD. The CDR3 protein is CAISGRGNTDTQYF. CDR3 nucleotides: TGTGCCATCTCGGGGCGGGGGAACACAGATACGCAGTATTTT.

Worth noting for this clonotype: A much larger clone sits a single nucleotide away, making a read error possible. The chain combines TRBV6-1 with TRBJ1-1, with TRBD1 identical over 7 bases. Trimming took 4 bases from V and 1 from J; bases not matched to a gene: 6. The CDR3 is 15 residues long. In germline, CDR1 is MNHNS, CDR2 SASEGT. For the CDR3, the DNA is TGTGCCAGCAGTGGCTCCAGGGGGACGAACACTGAAGCTTTCTTT. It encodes CASSGSRGTNTEAFF.

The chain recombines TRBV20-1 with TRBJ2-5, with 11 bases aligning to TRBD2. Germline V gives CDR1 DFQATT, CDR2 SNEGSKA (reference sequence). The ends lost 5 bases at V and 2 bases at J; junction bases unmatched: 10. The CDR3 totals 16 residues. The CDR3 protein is CSAYLASGGKQETQYF. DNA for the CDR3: TGCAGTGCTTACCTCGCTAGCGGGGGGAAGCAAGAGACCCAGTACTTC.

The CDR3 bases are TGCAGTGCTTACGACAGGGGAAGCACCGGGGAGCTGTTTTTT. As protein: CSAYDRGSTGELFF. The rearrangement joins TRBV20-1 to TRBJ2-2, with 8 bases fitting TRBD1. V trimming: 5 bases; J trimming: 4 bases; junction bases outside the gene matches: 6. Germline V gene lookup returns CDR1 DFQATT and CDR2 SNEGSKA (reference sequence). This CDR3 has 14 amino acids.

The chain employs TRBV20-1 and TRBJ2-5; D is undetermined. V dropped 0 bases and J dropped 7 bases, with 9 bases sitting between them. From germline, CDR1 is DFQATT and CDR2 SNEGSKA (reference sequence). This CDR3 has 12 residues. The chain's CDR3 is CSAREDWGTQYF. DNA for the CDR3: TGCAGTGCTAGAGAAGATTGGGGGACCCAGTACTTC.

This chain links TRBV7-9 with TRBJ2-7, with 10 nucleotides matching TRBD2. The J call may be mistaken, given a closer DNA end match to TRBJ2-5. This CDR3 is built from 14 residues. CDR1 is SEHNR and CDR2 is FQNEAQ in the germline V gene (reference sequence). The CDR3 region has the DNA TGTGCCAGCAGGACTAGCGGGTACCAAGAGACCCAGTACTTC. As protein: CASRTSGYQETQYF.

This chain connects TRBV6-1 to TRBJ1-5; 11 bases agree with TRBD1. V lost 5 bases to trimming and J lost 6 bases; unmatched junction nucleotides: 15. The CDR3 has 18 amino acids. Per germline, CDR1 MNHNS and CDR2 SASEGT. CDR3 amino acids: CASSPRTGGSFGSQPQHF. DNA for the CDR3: TGTGCCAGCAGTCCGCGGACAGGGGGCAGTTTTGGCAGTCAGCCCCAGCATTTT.

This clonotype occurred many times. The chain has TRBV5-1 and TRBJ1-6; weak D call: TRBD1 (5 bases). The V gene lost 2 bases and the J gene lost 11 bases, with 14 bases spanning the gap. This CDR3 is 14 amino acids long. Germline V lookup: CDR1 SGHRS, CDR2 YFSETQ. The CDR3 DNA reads TGCGCCAGCAGCTTCGCCCCCGGAGGGGCACCCCTCCACTTT. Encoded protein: CASSFAPGGAPLHF.

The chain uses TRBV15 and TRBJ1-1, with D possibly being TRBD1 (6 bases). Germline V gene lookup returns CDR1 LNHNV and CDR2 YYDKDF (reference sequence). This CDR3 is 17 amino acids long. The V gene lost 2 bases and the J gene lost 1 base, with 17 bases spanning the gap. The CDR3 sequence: CATSRPSDSRGNTEAFF. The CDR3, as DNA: TGTGCCACCAGCAGACCCTCGGACAGCCGTGGGAACACTGAAGCTTTCTTT.

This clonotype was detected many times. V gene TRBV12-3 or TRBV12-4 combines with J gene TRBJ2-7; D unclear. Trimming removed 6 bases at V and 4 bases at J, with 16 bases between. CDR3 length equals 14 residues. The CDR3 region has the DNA TGTGCCAGCAGCAAGGCAGGTTCTAGGTACGAGCAGTACTTC. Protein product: CASSKAGSRYEQYF.

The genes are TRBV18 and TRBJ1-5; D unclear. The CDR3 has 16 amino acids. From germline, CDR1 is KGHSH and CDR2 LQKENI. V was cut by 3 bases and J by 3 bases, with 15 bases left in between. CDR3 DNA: TGTGCCAGCTCACCTAATAGAGGACTTAACAATCAGCCCCAGCATTTT. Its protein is CASSPNRGLNNQPQHF.

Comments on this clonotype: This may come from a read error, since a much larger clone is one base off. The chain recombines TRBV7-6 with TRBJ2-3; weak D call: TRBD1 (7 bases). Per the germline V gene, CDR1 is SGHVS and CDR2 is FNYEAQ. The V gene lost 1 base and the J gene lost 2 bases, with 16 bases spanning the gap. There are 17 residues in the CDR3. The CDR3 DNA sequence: TGTGCCAGCAGCTTAGACTGGCAGGGGGGCCCCACAGATACGCAGTATTTT. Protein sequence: CASSLDWQGGPTDTQYF.

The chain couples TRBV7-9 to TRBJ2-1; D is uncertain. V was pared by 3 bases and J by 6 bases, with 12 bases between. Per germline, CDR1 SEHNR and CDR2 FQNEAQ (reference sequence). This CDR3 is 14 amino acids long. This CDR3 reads CASSLLRVGNEQFF. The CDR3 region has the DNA TGTGCCAGCAGCTTGTTAAGGGTTGGCAATGAGCAGTTCTTC.

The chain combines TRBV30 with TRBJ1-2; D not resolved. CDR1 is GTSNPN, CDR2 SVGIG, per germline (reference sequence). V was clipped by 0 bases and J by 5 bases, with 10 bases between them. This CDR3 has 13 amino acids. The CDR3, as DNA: TGTGCCTGGAGTGTAGGAGGCCCTTATGGCTACACCTTC. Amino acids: CAWSVGGPYGYTF.

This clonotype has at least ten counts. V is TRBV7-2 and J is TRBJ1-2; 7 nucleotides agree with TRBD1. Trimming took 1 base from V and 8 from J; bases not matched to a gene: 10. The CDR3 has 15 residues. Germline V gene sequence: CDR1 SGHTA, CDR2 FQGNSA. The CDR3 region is CASSLEGIQGRGYTF. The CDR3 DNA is TGTGCCAGCAGCTTAGAGGGGATACAGGGGCGAGGCTACACCTTC.

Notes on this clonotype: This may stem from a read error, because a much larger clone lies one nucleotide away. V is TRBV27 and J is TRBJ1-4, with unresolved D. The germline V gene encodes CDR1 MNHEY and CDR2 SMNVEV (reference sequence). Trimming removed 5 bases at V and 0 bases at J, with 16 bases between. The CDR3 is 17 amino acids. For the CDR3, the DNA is TGTGCCAGCAGTCTCTCGGGTTGGGGAGCAACTAATGAAAAACTGTTTTTT. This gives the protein CASSLSGWGATNEKLFF.

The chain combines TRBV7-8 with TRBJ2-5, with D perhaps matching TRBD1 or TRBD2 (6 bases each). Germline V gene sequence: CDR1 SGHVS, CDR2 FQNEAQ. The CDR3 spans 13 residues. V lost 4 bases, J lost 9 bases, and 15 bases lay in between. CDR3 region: CASSWEEGVSQYF. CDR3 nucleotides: TGTGCCAGCAGCTGGGAGGAGGGGGTGTCCCAGTACTTC.

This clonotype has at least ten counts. The CDR3 region has the DNA TGCAGTGCCGCTAAAACTAGCGGGGGGCGAGAGACCCAGTACTTC. It specifies CSAAKTSGGRETQYF. V gene TRBV20-1 combines with J gene TRBJ2-5, with TRBD2 identical over 12 bases. In germline, CDR1 is DFQATT, CDR2 SNEGSKA (reference sequence). V lost 6 bases and J lost 4; bases outside the gene matches: 9. The CDR3 extends over 15 amino acids.

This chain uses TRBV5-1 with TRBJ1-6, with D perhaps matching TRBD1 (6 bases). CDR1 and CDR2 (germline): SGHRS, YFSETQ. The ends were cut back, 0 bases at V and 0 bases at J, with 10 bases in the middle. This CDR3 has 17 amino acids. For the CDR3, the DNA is TGCGCCAGCAGCTTGGGAAGGGGGAGCTCCTATAATTCACCCCTCCACTTT. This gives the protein CASSLGRGSSYNSPLHF.